One sample yielded the 5 T cell receptor beta chains listed below, sequenced in a study of shared clonotypes between healthy human individuals. The repertoire was sequenced with immunoSEQ multiplex PCR; TCRdb's copy has only in-frame clones and lacks some. The repertoire includes 1,500,000 or so clones, roughly 96% of them detected once, and approximately 1.1% sits in the top ten. The source material was naive CD4+ T cells sorted from blood. Regarding subset: CD45RA+ positively selected. These receptors all come from a man aged 30 to 39 in good health.

This clone was seen once. J is TRBJ2-2 and V is TRBV5-1, with D perhaps TRBD1 or TRBD2 (5 bases each). The CDR3 has 16 residues. The V gene lost 0 bases and the J gene lost 3 bases, with 12 bases spanning the gap. Germline V gene data show CDR1 as SGHRS and CDR2 as YFSETQ. CDR3: CASSLGEGLDTGELFF. In DNA form, the CDR3 reads TGCGCCAGCAGCTTGGGTGAGGGGTTGGACACCGGGGAGCTGTTTTTT.

The chain couples TRBV7-2 to TRBJ2-2; 7 bases align to TRBD2. The CDR3 runs 14 residues. The V and J ends lost 3 bases and 4 bases, in that order; junction bases with no gene match: 2. The germline V gene has CDR1 SGHTA and CDR2 FQGNSA. The DNA for the CDR3 is TGTGCCAGCAGCTTTCTAGCGGTCACCGGGGAGCTGTTTTTT. The encoded protein is CASSFLAVTGELFF. Filled out from reference TRBV7-2 and TRBJ2-2, the complete variable domain reads GAGVSQSPSNKVTEKGKDVELRCDPISGHTALYWYRQSLGQGLEFLIYFQGNSAPDKSGLPSDRFSAERTGGSVSTLTIQRTQQEDSAVYLCASSFLAVTGELFFGEGSRLTVL.

This rearrangement joins TRBV7-2 to TRBJ2-7; 7 bases match TRBD1. This CDR3 contains 15 residues. After removal of 0 bases from V and 5 bases from J, the junction contained 7 bases not matched to a gene. The germline gives CDR1 SGHTA, CDR2 FQGNSA. This CDR3 is CASSLAPQGRNEQYF. The CDR3 region has the DNA TGTGCCAGCAGCTTAGCCCCACAGGGGAGAAACGAGCAGTACTTC. Full variable domain (remainder filled in from reference TRBV7-2 and TRBJ2-7): GAGVSQSPSNKVTEKGKDVELRCDPISGHTALYWYRQSLGQGLEFLIYFQGNSAPDKSGLPSDRFSAERTGGSVSTLTIQRTQQEDSAVYLCASSLAPQGRNEQYFGPGTRLTVT.

V usage is TRBV11-3 and J usage is TRBJ2-2, with 9 bases identical to TRBD1. Germline V gene data show CDR1 as SGHNT and CDR2 as YENEEA. CDR3 length: 16 residues. Trimming cost V 5 bases and J 1 base; bases outside gene matches: 5. The CDR3 reads CASSKQGAQNTGELFF. CDR3 sequence (DNA): TGTGCCAGCAGCAAACAGGGGGCGCAGAACACCGGGGAGCTGTTTTTT.

The rearrangement links TRBV6-5 to TRBJ2-3; D gene unclear. Germline assignment: CDR1 MNHEY and CDR2 SVGAGI. This CDR3 has 16 amino acids. The V gene lost 0 bases and the J gene lost 0 bases, with 10 bases spanning the gap. CDR3 in DNA: TGTGCCAGCAGTTACTCGTTTGCGCAAAGCACAGATACGCAGTATTTT. Its translation is CASSYSFAQSTDTQYF.